These 8 T cell receptor beta chains originate from one sample sequenced in a study of Graves' ophthalmopathy and Graves' hyperthyroidism. Transcripts of RNA were the source for amplifying TCR beta CDR3 regions. After a first-round RT-PCR with HTBI primers, a second-round multiplex PCR was run. TCRdb reprocessed the multiplex PCR reads with MiXCR, giving one entry per CDR3 protein. The repertoire includes 400,000 or so distinct CDR3 sequences, about a sixth of them detected once, and around 2.4% sits in the top ten. The sample taken for sequencing was peripheral blood. These receptors were taken from an adult woman with stable Graves' hyperthyroidism.

Many counts were recorded for this clonotype. The chain links TRBV30 to TRBJ2-2; perhaps D is TRBD1 or TRBD2 (5 bases each). This CDR3 is 14 amino acids long. Germline CDR1 is GTSNPN and CDR2 is SVGIG (reference sequence). V was trimmed by 6 bases and J by 3 bases, leaving 14 bases between them. The CDR3 sequence is CACRLWGYTGELFF. The CDR3 nucleotides read TGTGCCTGTAGACTCTGGGGGTACACCGGGGAGCTGTTTTTT.

This clonotype has a count of ten or more. This chain uses TRBV6-5 with TRBJ1-2; 10 nucleotides agree with TRBD1. The CDR3 loop spans 14 amino acids. Trimming cost V 8 bases and J 1 base; bases outside gene matches: 4. Germline CDR1 MNHEY, CDR2 SVGAGI. CDR3 protein: CASGGDRGNYGYTF. CDR3 bases: TGTGCCAGCGGGGGGGACAGGGGTAACTATGGCTACACCTTC.

A word on this clonotype: A much larger clone lies a single base off, so this may be a read error. The chain carries TRBV30 and TRBJ2-7; D is possibly TRBD1 (5 bases). Trimming left V 2 bases short and J 3 bases short, with 8 bases between. CDR1 GTSNPN and CDR2 SVGIG come from the germline V gene (reference sequence). This CDR3 is built from 12 residues. For the CDR3, the DNA is TGTGCCTGGAGTATTCAGGGCTACGAGCAGTACGTC. Protein sequence: CAWSIQGYEQYV.

This clonotype has at least ten counts. The chain links TRBV19 to TRBJ1-5; D not resolved. CDR1 and CDR2 from the germline V gene are LNHDA and SQIVND (reference sequence). The V gene lost 6 bases and the J gene lost 2 bases, with 8 bases spanning the gap. This CDR3 is 13 amino acids long. The CDR3 spells CASRQVGNQPQHF. CDR3 nucleotide sequence: TGTGCCAGTAGGCAGGTAGGCAATCAGCCCCAGCATTTT.

In its sample, this clonotype was seen many times. The CDR3 bases are TGTGCCAGCAGTTTGAGGACTAGCGGGAACACCGGGGAGCTGTTTTTT. It translates to CASSLRTSGNTGELFF. J is TRBJ2-2 and V is TRBV27, with 10 bases fitting TRBD2. The length of the CDR3 is 16 residues. The junction had 2 bases not matched to a gene; V was cut back by 3 bases and J by 1 base. Per the germline V gene, CDR1 is MNHEY and CDR2 is SMNVEV (reference sequence).

This clonotype turned up a few times. The chain links TRBV7-9 to TRBJ2-5, with D perhaps matching TRBD2 (6 bases). V lost 5 bases to trimming and J lost 2 bases, with 18 bases between them. The CDR3 is 16 amino acids. CDR1 and CDR2 from the germline V gene are SEHNR and FQNEAQ (reference sequence). This CDR3 is CASSAPPGVSQETQYF. Written as DNA, the CDR3 is TGTGCCAGCAGCGCTCCTCCGGGAGTCAGTCAAGAGACCCAGTACTTC. Combining the CDR3 with reference TRBV7-9 and TRBJ2-5 gives the whole variable domain DTGVSQNPRHKITKRGQNVTFRCDPISEHNRLYWYRQTLGQGPEFLTYFQNEAQLEKSRLLSDRFSAERPKGSFSTLEIQRTEQGDSAMYLCASSAPPGVSQETQYFGPGTRLLVL.

This clonotype was detected ten times or more. The J gene is TRBJ1-1, the V gene TRBV2; D ambiguous. Germline CDR1 reads SNHLY; CDR2 reads FYNNEI. Trimming left V 6 bases short and J 4 bases short, with 15 bases between. The CDR3 is 14 residues long. The CDR3 DNA is TGTGCCAGCAGCCTTTCCGGGAACCCCACTGAAGCTTTCTTT. This gives the protein CASSLSGNPTEAFF.

This clonotype came up many times. The rearrangement joins TRBV27 to TRBJ2-7; the D gene is possibly TRBD2 (7 bases). CDR3 length equals 15 residues. Per the germline V gene, CDR1 is MNHEY and CDR2 is SMNVEV (reference sequence). V lost 5 bases and J 4 bases, leaving 18 bases between the germline ends. DNA of the CDR3: TGTGCCAGCAGTCCGAGGGGGGGCACACTTTACGAGCAGTACTTC. Translation: CASSPRGGTLYEQYF.